This T cell receptor beta chain was identified in a study of blood T cell repertoires in COVID-19 (dated by TCRdb to the early 2020s). Notes on the research overall: Collaborator samples came from the United States, Italy and Spain and covered acute and convalescent phases of COVID-19. The prospective study material was composed of cDNA or gDNA derived from T cells, B-cell-depleted T cells, or PBMCs. Deeply sampled blood TCRbeta repertoires from subjects exposed to, actively infected with, or recovered from COVID-19 were included in the dataset. The repertoires were released in a freely available public database intended as a resource for research on the immune response to SARS-CoV-2. Samples came from the ongoing ImmuneRACE study (first 160 participants) plus 1,254 subjects from 6 global collaborators. The sample metadata nearly always contained a de-identified subject ID, COVID-19 status, age in years and sex. Where available, HLA class I and class II types were obtained from metadata supplied by the sample provider rather than from assay-based typing.

What the work shows at the level of the full study, not this receptor alone: Clinical and demographic metadata were provided uncurated, with the amount varying by source and participant.

At one collaborating source in Seattle, patients were enrolled during active infection and were followed longitudinally through the course of disease. Each collaborating institution followed its own protocols to collect whole blood in K2EDTA tubes. For TCRbeta analysis, collaborators shipped samples as frozen whole blood, isolated PBMCs, or DNA extracted from either of those sample types. TCRbeta CDR3 regions were amplified from genomic DNA by means of the immunoSEQ Assay, a bias-controlled multiplex PCR. On the authors' methods: Within the assay, amplification of reference gene primers was used to estimate how many nucleated cells each sample contained. To quantify the absolute abundance of each unique TCRbeta CDR3 rearrangement, sequence reads were collapsed and filtered. For each sample, productive Simpson clonality was calculated by taking the square root of Simpson's diversity index across productive rearrangements. Entries here come from immuneACCESS through TCRdb and include only in-frame sequences with V and J called. Some clones fail to appear in such tables; in the studies checked, an unresolved V gene covers under half of the shortfall, and the cause of the remainder is unknown. V and J calls and clone size are those listed in that table; D and trimming were worked out from the DNA. The sample yields under 300,000 clones; about 88% were counted once. The ten largest clones add up to over 1.3% of the sample.

Notes on this clone: The clone's antigen remains unknown. No quality values exist for individual bases; no much larger clone is one base distant.

This clonotype was sampled from a human donor with COVID-19, enrolled during active disease. The donor label of this sample is uncertain. Sequenced sample: peripheral blood.

The CDR3 protein: CASSPGTGLPNQPQHF. The DNA reads TGTGCCAGCAGTCCTGGGACAGGTCTTCCCAATCAGCCCCAGCATTTT. The chain is encoded by TRBV27 joined to TRBJ1-5; TRBD1 lines up with 8 middle nucleotides. Compared with germline, V lacks 5 bases and J lacks 3 bases; bases without a gene match: 9. From cysteine to phenylalanine, the CDR3 is 16 amino acids long. The CDR3 DNA has 48 bases and is translated from base 1. CDR1 MNHEY and CDR2 SMNVEV were looked up in the germline V gene (reference sequence).